These 16 T cell receptor beta chains share one sample of origin, sequenced in a study of a mutant IDH1 vaccine in newly diagnosed glioma. Specified time point: baseline, week 1 (first vaccination visit). The treatment: pre-vaccination baseline after standard-of-care therapy. Profiled with immunoSEQ multiplex PCR; TCRdb holds only in-frame clones, not every one. This table holds 80,000 to 100,000 clones, roughly 82% found once. Specimen: PBMCs, collected from a glioma patient treated with radiotherapy, temozolomide or both. The receptor set was obtained from a man aged 40-50 years with glioma. Some clones in this sample may be carry-over from other donors' samples.

This clone was found a few times. The rearrangement links TRBV29-1 to TRBJ1-2; D call uncertain. The CDR3 runs to 12 residues. V was pared by 8 bases and J by 5 bases, with 15 bases between. The germline CDR1 and CDR2 sequences are SQVTM and ANQGSEA. The CDR3 region is CSTKDVGYGYTF. The CDR3 coding sequence is TGCAGCACGAAGGATGTAGGGTATGGCTACACCTTC.

The chain is built from TRBV2 and TRBJ1-2; 8 nucleotides agree with TRBD1. CDR3 length equals 14 residues. Unmatched junction bases numbered 8, after V lost 7 bases and J lost 4 bases. Germline V gives CDR1 SNHLY, CDR2 FYNNEI. CDR3 region: CASNPQGVTYGYTF. CDR3 bases: TGTGCCAGCAACCCACAGGGGGTGACCTATGGCTACACCTTC.

This clone was seen only a few times. This chain links TRBV7-2 with TRBJ1-2; 8 bases match TRBD1. The CDR3 sequence is 15 residues long. V was clipped by 1 base and J by 3 bases; unmatched bases: 4. CDR1 and CDR2 (germline): SGHTA, FQGNSA. CDR3 loop: CASSLVPGGHYGYTF. The CDR3 DNA sequence: TGTGCCAGCAGCTTAGTCCCAGGGGGCCACTATGGCTACACCTTC.

J is TRBJ2-3 and V is TRBV6-6, with D perhaps TRBD1 or TRBD2 (5 bases each). Germline assignment: CDR1 MNHNY and CDR2 SVGAGI (reference sequence). This CDR3 spans 13 amino acids. V gave up 7 bases and J gave up 8 bases, with 16 bases separating them. The CDR3: CASTPGLASTQYF. The CDR3 DNA reads as TGTGCCAGCACTCCGGGGCTAGCTAGTACGCAGTATTTT.

V is TRBV7-2 and J is TRBJ2-7; 7 bases map to TRBD1. Germline trimming cut 2 bases from V and 7 bases from J; bases unmatched to any gene: 14. Germline CDR1 and CDR2: SGHTA and FQGNSA. The CDR3 is 16 residues long. The CDR3 region is CASSLRPQGTAREQYF. Here the CDR3 DNA reads TGTGCCAGCAGCTTAAGGCCACAGGGGACGGCGAGGGAGCAGTACTTC.

The V gene is TRBV18, the J gene TRBJ2-7; the D is unclear. CDR1 and CDR2 (germline): KGHSH, LQKENI. This CDR3 is built from 14 residues. Trimming left V 0 bases short and J 3 bases short, with 9 bases between. The CDR3 coding sequence is TGTGCCAGCTCACCACCGAGCCGGTACTACGAGCAGTACTTC. Residues: CASSPPSRYYEQYF.

CDR3 protein: CARSIRGWEQYF. In nucleotides, the CDR3 is TGTGCCAGAAGCATCAGGGGGTGGGAGCAGTACTTC. The V call is TRBV7-5, the J call TRBJ2-7; the D call of TRBD1 is as the table states it, not checked on the DNA. TRBV7-5 is described as a pseudogene. This CDR3 is 12 amino acids long.

This chain links TRBV2 with TRBJ2-5; D uncertain. Germline V gene lookup returns CDR1 SNHLY and CDR2 FYNNEI. V shed 3 bases and J shed 4 bases, with 12 bases lying between them. The CDR3 covers 14 residues. CDR3 loop: CASSDGPPAETQYF. CDR3 bases: TGTGCCAGCAGTGATGGGCCCCCCGCAGAGACCCAGTACTTC.

The chain uses TRBV2 and TRBJ1-1; weak D call: TRBD1 (5 bases). Germline CDR1 is SNHLY and CDR2 is FYNNEI. Trimming took off 1 base at V and 5 bases at J, with 14 bases between the two ends. The CDR3 extends over 15 amino acids. The CDR3 sequence: CASSEVGLGLTEAFF. CDR3 bases: TGTGCCAGCAGTGAAGTGGGACTCGGGTTGACTGAAGCTTTCTTT.

The J gene is TRBJ1-4, the V gene TRBV6-5; no clear D. The CDR3 is 16 residues long. Germline V CDR1 and CDR2: MNHEY, SVGAGI. V shed 0 bases and J shed 4 bases, with 12 bases lying between them. In nucleotides, the CDR3 is TGTGCCAGCAGTTACTCTGGCAGGCCCTTTAATGAAAAACTGTTTTTT. Translation: CASSYSGRPFNEKLFF.

CDR3 sequence: CASSILAGGARSSQYF. The DNA of the CDR3 is TGTGCCAGCAGCATACTAGCGGGGGGGGCCAGATCGTCGCAGTATTTT. The V and J genes are TRBV5-6 and TRBJ2-3, with 13 nucleotides matching TRBD2. After removal of 4 bases from V and 10 bases from J, the junction contained 12 bases not matched to a gene. CDR3 size: 16 residues. The germline V gene encodes CDR1 SGHDT and CDR2 YYEEEE.

This chain connects TRBV10-1 to TRBJ2-3; D is perhaps TRBD1 (6 bases). Looked up from germline, CDR1 is WNHNN and CDR2 is SYGVQD (reference sequence). CDR3 length: 16 residues. V was clipped by 5 bases and J by 0 bases, with 15 bases between them. The CDR3 reads CASSSRGRTSTDTQYF. As DNA, the CDR3 is TGCGCCAGCAGTAGCAGGGGAAGAACTAGCACAGATACGCAGTATTTT.

This chain joins TRBV19 and TRBJ2-4; 12 bases map to TRBD2. The CDR3 is 16 amino acids. Germline trimming cut 3 bases from V and 2 bases from J; bases unmatched to any gene: 2. Germline V lookup: CDR1 LNHDA, CDR2 SQIVND (reference sequence). In nucleotides, the CDR3 is TGTGCCAGTAGTATCCTAGCGGGGGGGCCCAAAAACATTCAGTACTTC. Its translation is CASSILAGGPKNIQYF.

This clone was seen only a few times. The chain uses TRBV30 and TRBJ2-5; 9 bases line up with TRBD1. Germline-derived CDR1 and CDR2 are GTSNPN and SVGIG (reference sequence). The J segment lost 7 bases and the V segment lost 5 bases, leaving 5 bases of the junction unmatched. The CDR3 contains 12 residues. The CDR3 region has the DNA TGTGCCTGGGGACAGGGGTGGGCGACCCAGTACTTC. This sequence encodes CAWGQGWATQYF.

This clone occurred a few times. This rearrangement joins TRBV6-1 to TRBJ2-2; the D gene is possibly TRBD1 (6 bases). The CDR3 has 15 amino acids. From germline, CDR1 is MNHNS and CDR2 SASEGT. The V and J ends lost 4 bases and 2 bases respectively, with 11 bases between them. Written as DNA, the CDR3 is TGTGCCAGCAGTGCCACAGGGATAAACACCGGGGAGCTGTTTTTT. Protein: CASSATGINTGELFF.

The V call is TRBV6-5, the J call TRBJ2-7; 8 bases align to TRBD1. Germline values: CDR1 MNHEY, CDR2 SVGAGI. This CDR3 contains 12 residues. Unmatched junction bases numbered 5, after V lost 6 bases and J lost 7 bases. CDR3 DNA sequence: TGTGCCAGCAGCGACAGGGGATGGGAGCAGTACTTC. Translating it yields CASSDRGWEQYF.